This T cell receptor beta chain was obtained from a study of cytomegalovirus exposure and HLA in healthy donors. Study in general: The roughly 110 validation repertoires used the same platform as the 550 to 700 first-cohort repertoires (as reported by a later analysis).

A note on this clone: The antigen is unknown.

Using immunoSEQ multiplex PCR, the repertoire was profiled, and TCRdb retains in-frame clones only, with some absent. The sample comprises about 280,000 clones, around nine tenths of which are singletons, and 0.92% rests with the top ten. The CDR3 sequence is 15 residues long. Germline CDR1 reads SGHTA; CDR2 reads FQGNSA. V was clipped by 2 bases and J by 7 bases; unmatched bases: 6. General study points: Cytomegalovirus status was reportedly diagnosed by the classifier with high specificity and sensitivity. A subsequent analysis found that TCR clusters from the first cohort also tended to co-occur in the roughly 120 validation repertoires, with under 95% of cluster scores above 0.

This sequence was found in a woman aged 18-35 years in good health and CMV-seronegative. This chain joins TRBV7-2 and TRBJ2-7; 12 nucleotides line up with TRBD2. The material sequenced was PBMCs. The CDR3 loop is CASSLSGLAGWEQYF. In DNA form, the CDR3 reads TGTGCCAGCAGCTTATCCGGACTAGCGGGGTGGGAGCAGTACTTC.